The 6 T cell receptor beta chains below all came from one sample that was sequenced in a study of T cells in Graves' hyperthyroidism and ophthalmopathy. Amplified TCR beta CDR3 regions came from RNA transcripts. In the first-round RT-PCR of the TCR CDR3, the HTBI primer set was used. From the multiplex PCR reads, TCRdb called clonotypes with MiXCR, one entry per CDR3 protein. The table records nearly 750,000 distinct CDR3 sequences, roughly a third of them present only once. Specimen: blood. Source of these receptors: a middle-aged woman with Graves' hyperthyroidism.

This sequence joins TRBV12-3 or TRBV12-4 and TRBJ2-5, with 7 bases matching TRBD2. V lost 6 bases to trimming and J lost 3 bases; unmatched junction nucleotides: 19. This CDR3 is 18 amino acids long. The DNA for the CDR3 is TGTGCCAGCAGCGACACTACGGGCGGGGGAGTGGTCGAAGAGACCCAGTACTTC. It yields the protein CASSDTTGGGVVEETQYF.

V gene TRBV10-3 combines with J gene TRBJ1-1; TRBD1 might be the D (5 bases). Germline V gene data show CDR1 as ENHRY and CDR2 as SYGVKD. This CDR3 spans 17 amino acids. Trimming pared 2 bases from V and 2 bases from J, leaving 18 bases between. Written as DNA, the CDR3 is TGTGCCATCAGTGAGCGACAGCAAGGGATAGAAAACACTGAAGCTTTCTTT. Translated: CAISERQQGIENTEAFF.

This clonotype was detected many times. This rearrangement joins TRBV10-1 to TRBJ1-1; D uncertain. Per germline, CDR1 WNHNN and CDR2 SYGVQD (reference sequence). CDR3 size: 15 residues. V was pared by 0 bases and J by 0 bases, with 8 bases between. CDR3 sequence: CASSESPEMNTEAFF. For the CDR3, the DNA is TGCGCCAGCAGTGAGTCGCCAGAGATGAACACTGAAGCTTTCTTT.

This clonotype was detected many times. The chain combines TRBV25-1 with TRBJ1-3; TRBD1 is a possible D gene (5 bases). Trimming removed 8 bases at V and 2 bases at J, with 13 bases between. Germline lookup yields CDR1 MGHDK and CDR2 SYGVNS. CDR3 length: 14 residues. CDR3 nucleotide sequence: TGTGCCAGCGGACCGGGGGAGGCTGGAAACACCATATATTTT. This translates into CASGPGEAGNTIYF.

The V call is TRBV7-2, the J call TRBJ2-5, with 9 bases that match TRBD2. The CDR3 runs 17 residues. The germline gives CDR1 SGHTA, CDR2 FQGNSA. V was clipped by 5 bases and J by 1 base; unmatched bases: 11. The DNA for the CDR3 is TGTGCCAGCAGCCAAGATTTAGCGGGGGCCTTCCAAGAGACCCAGTACTTC. Translating gives CASSQDLAGAFQETQYF.

This clonotype was counted many times. This chain uses TRBV7-9 with TRBJ2-7; 7 bases are a match to TRBD1. CDR3 size: 15 residues. Germline CDR1 reads SEHNR; CDR2 reads FQNEAQ (reference sequence). The V segment lost 5 bases and the J segment 2 bases; nucleotides outside the gene matches: 9. CDR3: CASSHAGTAAYEQYF. The CDR3 DNA reads as TGTGCCAGCAGCCACGCCGGGACAGCCGCCTACGAGCAGTACTTC. The full variable domain, with the rest looked up from reference TRBV7-9 and TRBJ2-7, is DTGVSQNPRHKITKRGQNVTFRCDPISEHNRLYWYRQTLGQGPEFLTYFQNEAQLEKSRLLSDRFSAERPKGSFSTLEIQRTEQGDSAMYLCASSHAGTAAYEQYFGPGTRLTVT.